One sample yielded the 22 T cell receptor beta chains listed below, sequenced in a study of metastatic and nonmetastatic thyroid tumors. Patients had received no treatment of any kind before thyroid surgery. With MiXCR, TCRdb called clones anew from the PCR reads. Among around 52,000 clones listed, 25% to 30% were seen once. The sequencing input was blood. The origin of the receptors is a female donor with papillary thyroid cancer or a benign thyroid nodule (not recorded which). Some clones in this sample may be carry-over from other donors' samples.

Ten or more counts support this clone. The chain carries TRBV5-6 and TRBJ2-1, with TRBD2 identical over 9 bases. Unmatched junction bases numbered 2, after V lost 2 bases and J lost 8 bases. The length of the CDR3 is 13 residues. The germline V gene encodes CDR1 SGHDT and CDR2 YYEEEE. The CDR3, as DNA: TGTGCCAGCAGCTTTGCGGGAGGGGATGAGCAGTTCTTC. Protein product: CASSFAGGDEQFF. The full variable domain, with the rest looked up from reference TRBV5-6 and TRBJ2-1, is DAGVTQSPTHLIKTRGQQVTLRCSPKSGHDTVSWYQQALGQGPQFIFQYYEEEERQRGNFPDRFSGHQFPNYSSELNVNALLLGDSALYLCASSFAGGDEQFFGPGTRLTVL.

This clone came up a few times. This chain uses TRBV6-1 with TRBJ1-5, with a tentative D call TRBD1 (6 bases). Germline CDR1 is MNHNS and CDR2 is SASEGT. V shed 10 bases and J shed 0 bases, with 16 bases lying between them. The CDR3 has 15 amino acids. The CDR3 is CATSLQGYSNQPQHF. CDR3 coding DNA: TGTGCCACAAGTCTGCAGGGGTATAGCAATCAGCCCCAGCATTTT.

Remarks on this clone: An end of the junction differs from the germline gene, which may be a read error. The chain has TRBV15 and TRBJ2-7; no definite D call. This CDR3 has 12 amino acids. Germline CDR1 reads LNHNV; CDR2 reads YYDKDF (reference sequence). The CDR3 nucleotides read TGTGCCACCAACCCCCCTTCCTTCGAGCAGTACTTC. It translates to CATNPPSFEQYF.

This clone was counted a few times. The chain recombines TRBV6-6 with TRBJ2-7; TRBD1 aligns across 8 bases. The CDR3 totals 14 residues. Germline V gives CDR1 MNHNY, CDR2 SVGAGI (reference sequence). After removal of 2 bases from V and 5 bases from J, the junction contained 5 bases not matched to a gene. The CDR3 here is CASSYGQGGDEQYF. CDR3 coding DNA: TGTGCCAGCAGTTACGGACAGGGAGGCGACGAGCAGTACTTC.

The rearrangement uses TRBV5-1 and TRBJ2-1; 10 positions match TRBD1. This CDR3 comprises 16 residues. Germline V gives CDR1 SGHRS, CDR2 YFSETQ. J was trimmed by 5 bases and V by 0 bases; bases with no gene match: 5. This CDR3 reads CASSLGPGQGNNEQFF. The CDR3 bases are TGCGCCAGCAGCTTGGGGCCGGGACAGGGGAACAATGAGCAGTTCTTC.

The V and J genes are TRBV27 and TRBJ2-7; 12 bases are a match to TRBD2. Germline CDR1 is MNHEY and CDR2 is SMNVEV (reference sequence). V shed 5 bases and J 3 bases; nucleotides not matched to a gene: 2. This CDR3 has 14 residues. Here the CDR3 reads CASSKTSGSYEQYF. The CDR3 nucleotides are TGTGCCAGCAGTAAGACTAGCGGGAGCTACGAGCAGTACTTC.

This clone was seen more than once but under ten times. In nucleotides, the CDR3 is TGTGCCAGCACCCCCACGCAGGGGATTTTTGATGGCTACACCTTC. Encoded protein: CASTPTQGIFDGYTF. V is TRBV12-3 or TRBV12-4 and J is TRBJ1-2, with a possible D match to TRBD1 (6 bases). This CDR3 contains 15 residues. V lost 7 bases, J lost 6 bases, and 21 bases lay in between.

The chain uses TRBV28 and TRBJ1-6, with D possibly being TRBD1 (5 bases). The CDR3 length is 15 residues. V shed 1 base and J shed 10 bases, with 14 bases lying between them. Per the germline V gene, CDR1 is MDHEN and CDR2 is SYDVKM. The DNA for the CDR3 is TGTGCCAGCAGTTTATTTGGGGGAGAACTCTCACCCCTCCACTTT. Translating it yields CASSLFGGELSPLHF.

This clone has more than one count but fewer than ten. The chain joins TRBV18 to TRBJ2-1; D perhaps matches TRBD1 (6 bases). Germline assignment: CDR1 KGHSH and CDR2 LQKENI. V dropped 5 bases and J dropped 4 bases, with 18 bases sitting between them. This CDR3 region has 16 residues. The CDR3 loop reads CASSSTTGTTYNEQFF. The CDR3 DNA reads as TGTGCCAGCTCATCCACTACAGGGACAACATACAATGAGCAGTTCTTC.

Only one count was recorded for this clone. This CDR3 is CASSATGTGDTQYF. CDR3 bases: TGTGCCAGCAGCGCGACGGGGACTGGAGATACGCAGTATTTT. V is TRBV9 and J is TRBJ2-3; tentatively, D is TRBD2 (6 bases). The length of the CDR3 is 14 residues. Deletions cut 3 bases from V and 5 bases from J, with 13 bases between. Germline CDR1 and CDR2: SGDLS and YYNGEE. The full variable domain, completed using reference TRBV9 and TRBJ2-3, is DSGVTQTPKHLITATGQRVTLRCSPRSGDLSVYWYQQSLDQGLQFLIQYYNGEERAKGNILERFSAQQFPDLHSELNLSSLELGDSALYFCASSATGTGDTQYFGPGTRLTVL.

This chain joins TRBV7-6 and TRBJ2-2; no reliable D call. The V end lost 4 bases, the J end lost 2 bases, and 8 bases lay between the germline ends. The germline V gene encodes CDR1 SGHVS and CDR2 FNYEAQ. This CDR3 contains 14 residues. The CDR3 loop is CASSSNQNTGELFF. Written as DNA, the CDR3 is TGTGCCAGCAGCTCTAATCAAAACACCGGGGAGCTGTTTTTT.

This clone has only a few counts. The V call is TRBV6-2 or TRBV6-3, the J call TRBJ1-2, with D perhaps TRBD1 (6 bases). CDR1 MNHEY and CDR2 SVGEGT come from the germline V gene. Trimming cost V 0 bases and J 2 bases, with 10 bases left between them. This CDR3 region has 15 residues. The CDR3 is CASSYSFGGNYGYTF. The CDR3 DNA sequence: TGTGCCAGCAGTTACTCGTTTGGGGGCAACTATGGCTACACCTTC.

CDR3 coding DNA: TGTGCCAGCAGCCCGCGGGGACTAGCGGGAAGCCACGAGCAGTACTTC. Protein product: CASSPRGLAGSHEQYF. The rearrangement links TRBV11-3 to TRBJ2-7; 13 positions agree with TRBD2. V dropped 5 bases and J dropped 5; count of bases not matched to a gene: 9. Germline CDR1 and CDR2: SGHNT and YENEEA. CDR3 size: 16 residues.

A few counts support this clone. This chain connects TRBV10-3 to TRBJ2-7; 8 nucleotides match TRBD2. The CDR3 runs to 15 residues. V was pared by 3 bases and J by 7 bases, with 11 bases of the junction left unmatched. Germline CDR1 and CDR2: ENHRY and SYGVKD. The CDR3 spells CAISEDMGLDREQYF. DNA of the CDR3: TGTGCCATCAGTGAAGATATGGGACTAGACAGAGAGCAGTACTTC.

This clone was detected a few times. The chain couples TRBV24-1 to TRBJ2-3; D gene uncertain. The CDR3 runs 14 residues. Germline V CDR1 and CDR2: KGHDR, SFDVKD. Deletions cut 5 bases from V and 1 base from J, with 9 bases between. The CDR3 bases are TGTGCCACCAGTGCCACGGACGGCACAGATACGCAGTATTTT. This gives the protein CATSATDGTDTQYF.

The chain carries TRBV7-8 and TRBJ2-5, with D possibly matching TRBD2 (6 bases). The CDR3 has 15 residues. Germline loops: CDR1 SGHVS, CDR2 FQNEAQ. V lost 5 bases and J lost 4, with 17 bases in between. The CDR3 DNA sequence: TGTGCCAGCAGCCCCAGGGCCTCGGAGGGAGAGACCCAGTACTTC. This encodes CASSPRASEGETQYF.

In its sample, this clone was seen a few times. The chain links TRBV12-3 or TRBV12-4 to TRBJ2-1; D is possibly TRBD1 or TRBD2 (5 bases each). Trimming stripped 6 bases from V and 4 bases from J, with 10 bases between. The CDR3 length is 13 residues. CDR3 sequence: CASSGTAYNEQFF. CDR3 nucleotide sequence: TGTGCCAGCAGCGGGACGGCGTACAATGAGCAGTTCTTC.

This rearrangement joins TRBV6-6 to TRBJ2-2; 7 bases fit TRBD2. Losses at the gene ends were 1 base for V and 5 bases for J; bases not matched to a gene: 4. This CDR3 comprises 15 residues. Germline CDR1 reads MNHNY; CDR2 reads SVGAGI (reference sequence). For the CDR3, the DNA is TGTGCCAGCAGTTACTGGCGGGGAGGGACCGGGGAGCTGTTTTTT. This sequence encodes CASSYWRGGTGELFF.

V and J are TRBV28 and TRBJ1-5; 7 bases agree with TRBD1. The CDR3 spans 13 residues. The junction had 8 bases not matched to a gene; V was cut back by 10 bases and J by 5 bases. CDR1 and CDR2 from the germline V gene are MDHEN and SYDVKM. CDR3 residues: CATTSGGYQPQHF. The CDR3 coding sequence is TGTGCCACCACGTCAGGGGGATATCAGCCCCAGCATTTT.

CDR3 sequence (DNA): TGCGCCAGCAGTGATGGTAGCGGGACGATTCATGAGCAGTTCTTC. Its protein is CASSDGSGTIHEQFF. V is TRBV10-1 and J is TRBJ2-1, with 8 bases lining up with TRBD2. There are 15 residues in the CDR3. Trimming cost V 3 bases and J 8 bases; bases outside gene matches: 9. Germline values: CDR1 WNHNN, CDR2 SYGVQD (reference sequence).

This clone was picked up a small number of times. The chain recombines TRBV6-1 with TRBJ2-7; D is possibly TRBD2 (7 bases). V shed 7 bases and J shed 6 bases, with 16 bases lying between them. CDR1 is MNHNS and CDR2 is SASEGT in the germline V gene. CDR3 length: 13 amino acids. The CDR3 sequence is CASTLGGAVEQYF. CDR3 coding DNA: TGTGCCAGCACCTTAGGGGGGGCAGTCGAGCAGTACTTC.

The rearrangement uses TRBV27 and TRBJ2-2, with a tentative D call TRBD1 (6 bases). This CDR3 has 14 residues. V lost 4 bases and J lost 2, with 8 bases in between. Germline V gene sequence: CDR1 MNHEY, CDR2 SMNVEV (reference sequence). The CDR3 spells CASSWTVNTGELFF. CDR3 nucleotides: TGTGCCAGCAGTTGGACAGTAAACACCGGGGAGCTGTTTTTT.